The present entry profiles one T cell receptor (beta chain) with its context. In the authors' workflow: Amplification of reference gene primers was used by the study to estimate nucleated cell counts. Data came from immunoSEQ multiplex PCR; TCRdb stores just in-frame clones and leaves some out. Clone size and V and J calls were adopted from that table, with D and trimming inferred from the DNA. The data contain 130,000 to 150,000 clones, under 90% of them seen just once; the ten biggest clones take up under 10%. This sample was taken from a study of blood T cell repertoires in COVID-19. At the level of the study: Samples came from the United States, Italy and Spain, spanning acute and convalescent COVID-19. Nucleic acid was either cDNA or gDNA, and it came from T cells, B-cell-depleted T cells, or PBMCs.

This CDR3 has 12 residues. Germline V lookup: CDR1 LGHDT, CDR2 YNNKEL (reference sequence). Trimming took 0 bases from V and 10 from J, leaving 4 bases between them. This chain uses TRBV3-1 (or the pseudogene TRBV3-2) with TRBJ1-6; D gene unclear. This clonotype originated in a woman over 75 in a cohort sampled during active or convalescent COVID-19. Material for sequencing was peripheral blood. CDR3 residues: CASSQDVSPLHF. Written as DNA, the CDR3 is TGTGCCAGCAGCCAAGACGTCTCACCCCTCCACTTT.